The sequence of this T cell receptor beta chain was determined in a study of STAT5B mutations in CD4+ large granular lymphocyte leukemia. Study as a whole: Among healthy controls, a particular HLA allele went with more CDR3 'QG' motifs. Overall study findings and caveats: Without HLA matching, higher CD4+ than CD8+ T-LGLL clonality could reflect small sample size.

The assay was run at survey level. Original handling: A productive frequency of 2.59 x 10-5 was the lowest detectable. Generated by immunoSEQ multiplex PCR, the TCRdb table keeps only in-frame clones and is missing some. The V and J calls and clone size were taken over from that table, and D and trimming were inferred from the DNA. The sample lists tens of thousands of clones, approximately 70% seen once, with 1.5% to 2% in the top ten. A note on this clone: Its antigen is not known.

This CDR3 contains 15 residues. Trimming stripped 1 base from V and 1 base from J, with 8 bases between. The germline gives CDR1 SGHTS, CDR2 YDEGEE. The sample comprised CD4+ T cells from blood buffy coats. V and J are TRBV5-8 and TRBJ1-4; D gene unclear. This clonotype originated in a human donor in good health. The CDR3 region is CASSLSLGTNEKLFF. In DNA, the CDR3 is TGTGCCAGCAGCTTGTCCTTGGGAACTAATGAAAAACTGTTTTTT.